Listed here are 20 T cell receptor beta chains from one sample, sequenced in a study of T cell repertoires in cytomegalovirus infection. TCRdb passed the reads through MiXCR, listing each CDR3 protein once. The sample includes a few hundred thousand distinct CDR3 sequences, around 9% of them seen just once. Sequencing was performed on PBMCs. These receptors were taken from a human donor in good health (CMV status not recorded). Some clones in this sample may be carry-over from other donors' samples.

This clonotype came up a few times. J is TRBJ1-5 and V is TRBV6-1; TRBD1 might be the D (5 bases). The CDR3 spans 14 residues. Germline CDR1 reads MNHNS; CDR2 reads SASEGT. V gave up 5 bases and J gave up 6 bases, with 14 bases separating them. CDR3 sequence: CASSYSGGSQPQHF. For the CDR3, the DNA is TGTGCCAGCAGTTACTCGGGGGGGTCTCAGCCCCAGCATTTT.

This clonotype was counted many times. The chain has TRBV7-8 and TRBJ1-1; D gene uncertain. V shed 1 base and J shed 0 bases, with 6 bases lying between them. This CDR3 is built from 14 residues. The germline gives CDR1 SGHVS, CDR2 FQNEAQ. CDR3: CASSLENMNTEAFF. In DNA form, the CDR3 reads TGTGCCAGCAGCTTAGAGAACATGAACACTGAAGCTTTCTTT.

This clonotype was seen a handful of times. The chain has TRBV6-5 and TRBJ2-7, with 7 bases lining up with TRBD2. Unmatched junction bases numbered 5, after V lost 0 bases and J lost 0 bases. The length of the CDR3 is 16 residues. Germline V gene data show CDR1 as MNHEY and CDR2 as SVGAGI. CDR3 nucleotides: TGTGCCAGCAGTTACTCGGGCGGGAGACCCTCCTACGAGCAGTACTTC. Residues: CASSYSGGRPSYEQYF.

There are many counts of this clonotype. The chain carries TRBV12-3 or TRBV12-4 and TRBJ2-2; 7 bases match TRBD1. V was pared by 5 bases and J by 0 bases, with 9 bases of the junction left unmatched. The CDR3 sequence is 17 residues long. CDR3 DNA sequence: TGTGCCAGCAGTCCGGGGAGACAGGGAGCGAACACCGGGGAGCTGTTTTTT. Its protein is CASSPGRQGANTGELFF.

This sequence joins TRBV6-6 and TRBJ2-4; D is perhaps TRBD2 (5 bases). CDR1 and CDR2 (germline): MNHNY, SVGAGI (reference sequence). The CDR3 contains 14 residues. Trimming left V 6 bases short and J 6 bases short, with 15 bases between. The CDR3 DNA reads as TGTGCCAGCAGCGACCCTAGAGGGATAAACATTCAGTACTTC. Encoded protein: CASSDPRGINIQYF.

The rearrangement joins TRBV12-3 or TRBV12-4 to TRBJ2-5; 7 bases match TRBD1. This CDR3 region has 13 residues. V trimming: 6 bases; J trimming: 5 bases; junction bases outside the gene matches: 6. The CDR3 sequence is CASRRQGRETQYF. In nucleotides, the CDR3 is TGTGCCAGCAGACGACAGGGACGGGAGACCCAGTACTTC.

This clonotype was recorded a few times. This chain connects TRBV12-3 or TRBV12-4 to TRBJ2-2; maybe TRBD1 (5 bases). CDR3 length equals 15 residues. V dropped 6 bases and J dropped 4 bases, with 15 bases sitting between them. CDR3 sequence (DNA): TGTGCCAGCAGACTCGGGCAGGGATTCACCGGGGAGCTGTTTTTT. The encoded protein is CASRLGQGFTGELFF.

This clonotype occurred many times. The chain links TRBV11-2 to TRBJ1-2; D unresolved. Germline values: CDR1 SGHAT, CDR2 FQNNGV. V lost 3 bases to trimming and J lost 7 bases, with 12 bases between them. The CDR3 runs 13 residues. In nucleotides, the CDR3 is TGTGCCAGCAGCTTGGATGGGTCGGTTGGCTACACCTTC. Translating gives CASSLDGSVGYTF.

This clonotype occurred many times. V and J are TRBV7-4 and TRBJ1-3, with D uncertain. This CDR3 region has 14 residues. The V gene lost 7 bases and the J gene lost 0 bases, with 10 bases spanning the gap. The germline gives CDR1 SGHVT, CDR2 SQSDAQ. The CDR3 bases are TGTGCCAGCAAGACGGGAAGCTCTGGAAACACCATATATTTT. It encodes CASKTGSSGNTIYF.

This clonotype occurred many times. The CDR3 nucleotides are TGTGCCAGCAGCTCTTTGGGTGCTAATCGGCGCGAGCAGTACTTC. It encodes CASSSLGANRREQYF. The gene calls are TRBV11-2 and TRBJ2-7; no clear D gene. Between the trimmed V and J ends, which lost 4 bases and 6 bases, there was a span of 19 bases. This CDR3 is built from 15 residues. Per germline, CDR1 SGHAT and CDR2 FQNNGV.

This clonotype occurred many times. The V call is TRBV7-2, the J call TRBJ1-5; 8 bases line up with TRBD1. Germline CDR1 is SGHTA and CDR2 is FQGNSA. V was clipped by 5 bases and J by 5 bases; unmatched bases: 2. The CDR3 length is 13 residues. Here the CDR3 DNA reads TGTGCCAGCAGCGTACAGGGGGATCAGCCCCAGCATTTT. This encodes CASSVQGDQPQHF.

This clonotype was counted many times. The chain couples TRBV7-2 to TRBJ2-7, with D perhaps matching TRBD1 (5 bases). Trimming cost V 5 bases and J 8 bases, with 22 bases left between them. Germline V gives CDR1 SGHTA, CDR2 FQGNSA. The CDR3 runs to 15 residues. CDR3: CASSLPTVDVVKQYF. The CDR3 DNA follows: TGTGCCAGCAGCCTTCCGACAGTAGATGTTGTCAAGCAGTACTTC.

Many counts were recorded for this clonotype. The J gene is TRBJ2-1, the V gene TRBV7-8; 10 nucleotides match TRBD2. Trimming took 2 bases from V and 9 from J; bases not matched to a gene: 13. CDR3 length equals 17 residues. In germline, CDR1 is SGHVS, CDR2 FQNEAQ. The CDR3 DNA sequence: TGTGCCAGCAGCTTAAAGGCGTCTAGCGGGGGAGGGGGTGAGCAGTTCTTC. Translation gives CASSLKASSGGGGEQFF.

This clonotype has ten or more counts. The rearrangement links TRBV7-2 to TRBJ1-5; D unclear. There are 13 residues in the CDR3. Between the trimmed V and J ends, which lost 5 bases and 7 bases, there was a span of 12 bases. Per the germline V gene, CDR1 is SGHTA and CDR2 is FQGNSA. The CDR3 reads CASSQTPSQPQHF. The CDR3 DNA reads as TGTGCCAGCAGCCAGACACCCTCCCAGCCCCAGCATTTT.

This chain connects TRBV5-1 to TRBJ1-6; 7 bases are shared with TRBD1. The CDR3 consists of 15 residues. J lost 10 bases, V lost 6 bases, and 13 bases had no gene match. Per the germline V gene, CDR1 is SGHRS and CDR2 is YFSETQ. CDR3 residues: CASKLTGTSESPLHF. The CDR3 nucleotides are TGCGCCAGCAAGCTGACAGGGACTAGCGAATCACCCCTCCACTTT.

This CDR3 reads CASLSRAGNTEAFF. The CDR3, as DNA: TGTGCCAGCTTGTCCAGGGCTGGGAACACTGAAGCTTTCTTT. The chain combines TRBV2 with TRBJ1-1; weak D call: TRBD1 (5 bases). Trimming stripped 8 bases from V and 1 base from J, with 14 bases between. CDR1 is SNHLY, CDR2 FYNNEI, per germline. This CDR3 is built from 14 residues.

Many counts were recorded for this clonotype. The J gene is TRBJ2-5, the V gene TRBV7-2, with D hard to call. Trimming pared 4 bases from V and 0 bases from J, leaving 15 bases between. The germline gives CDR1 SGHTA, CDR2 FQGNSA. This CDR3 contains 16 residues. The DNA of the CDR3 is TGTGCCAGCAGCTCAGCAACAGTTTCGTACCAAGAGACCCAGTACTTC. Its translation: CASSSATVSYQETQYF.

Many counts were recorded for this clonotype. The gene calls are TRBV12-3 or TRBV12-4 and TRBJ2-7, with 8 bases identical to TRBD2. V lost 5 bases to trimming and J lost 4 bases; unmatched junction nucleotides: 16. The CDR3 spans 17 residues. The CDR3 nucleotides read TGTGCCAGCAGTCCCTTAAGAGCGGGAGCGGGCCGGTACGAGCAGTACTTC. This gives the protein CASSPLRAGAGRYEQYF.

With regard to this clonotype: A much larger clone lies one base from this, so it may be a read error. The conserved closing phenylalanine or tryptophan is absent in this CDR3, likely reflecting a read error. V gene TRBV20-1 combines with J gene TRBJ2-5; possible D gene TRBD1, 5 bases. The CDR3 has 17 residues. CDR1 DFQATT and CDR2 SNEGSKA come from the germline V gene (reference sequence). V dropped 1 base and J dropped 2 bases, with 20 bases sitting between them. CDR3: CSARGPGQSGIQETQYS. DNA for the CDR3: TGCAGTGCTAGAGGCCCTGGACAATCAGGAATTCAAGAGACCCAGTACTCC.

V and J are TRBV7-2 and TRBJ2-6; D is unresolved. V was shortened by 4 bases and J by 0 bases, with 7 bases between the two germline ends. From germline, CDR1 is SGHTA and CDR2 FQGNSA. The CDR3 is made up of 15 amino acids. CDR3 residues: CASSYTISGANVLTF. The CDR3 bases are TGTGCCAGCAGCTATACAATCTCTGGGGCCAACGTCCTGACTTTC.